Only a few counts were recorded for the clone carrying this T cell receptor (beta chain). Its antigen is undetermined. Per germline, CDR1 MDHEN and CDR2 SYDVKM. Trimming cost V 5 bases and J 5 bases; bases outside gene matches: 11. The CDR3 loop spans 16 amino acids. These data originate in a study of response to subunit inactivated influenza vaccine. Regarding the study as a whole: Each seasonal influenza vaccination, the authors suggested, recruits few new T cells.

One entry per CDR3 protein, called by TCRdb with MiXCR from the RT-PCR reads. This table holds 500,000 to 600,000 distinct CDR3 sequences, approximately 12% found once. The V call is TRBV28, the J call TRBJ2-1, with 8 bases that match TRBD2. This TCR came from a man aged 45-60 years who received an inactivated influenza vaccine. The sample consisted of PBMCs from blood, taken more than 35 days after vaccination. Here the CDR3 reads CASSTPSGSRDNEQFF. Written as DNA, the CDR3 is TGTGCCAGCAGTACCCCGAGCGGGAGCAGGGACAATGAGCAGTTCTTC.